A single sample is the source of the 7 T cell receptor beta chains below, sequenced in a study of T cell repertoires in cytomegalovirus infection. TCRdb analysed the reads with MiXCR anew, one entry per CDR3 protein. The sample yields some 270,000 distinct CDR3 sequences, around 15% seen once. The sample comprised CD8+ T cells from PBMCs. The receptors derive from a human donor in good health (CMV status not recorded). Some clones in this sample may be carry-over from other donors' samples.

This clonotype was recorded many times. The genes are TRBV11-2 and TRBJ2-7; 9 nucleotides line up with TRBD1. The CDR3 covers 17 residues. V shed 1 base and J 5 bases; nucleotides not matched to a gene: 12. The germline gives CDR1 SGHAT, CDR2 FQNNGV. This CDR3 is CASSLVPPGQGIHEQYF. The CDR3 DNA reads as TGTGCCAGCAGCTTAGTTCCCCCGGGACAGGGTATCCACGAGCAGTACTTC.

This clonotype was observed a few times. V is TRBV7-9 and J is TRBJ1-1; D is perhaps TRBD1 (5 bases). Trimming took off 5 bases at V and 8 bases at J, with 15 bases between the two ends. CDR3 length equals 13 residues. Looked up from germline, CDR1 is SEHNR and CDR2 is FQNEAQ (reference sequence). The CDR3 here is CASSPSSGNEAFF. In nucleotides, the CDR3 is TGTGCCAGCAGCCCGTCCTCAGGGAACGAAGCTTTCTTT.

V gene TRBV6-2 or TRBV6-3 combines with J gene TRBJ2-1; D is possibly TRBD1 (6 bases). The CDR3 extends over 14 amino acids. The germline CDR1 and CDR2 sequences are MNHEY and SVGEGT. The V and J ends lost 6 bases and 2 bases respectively, with 11 bases between them. The CDR3 nucleotides are TGTGCCAGCAGCCGGACAGATACCTACAATGAGCAGTTCTTC. Its translation is CASSRTDTYNEQFF.

This clonotype has a handful of counts. The chain couples TRBV28 to TRBJ1-6; a weak D match, TRBD1 (6 bases). V was trimmed by 1 base and J by 10 bases, leaving 20 bases between them. Germline CDR1 is MDHEN and CDR2 is SYDVKM. This CDR3 is 17 amino acids long. The CDR3 DNA reads as TGTGCCAGCAGTTTATCTTTGGTGGCAGGGGTGGGATCACCCCTCCACTTT. Translation gives CASSLSLVAGVGSPLHF.

This clonotype was recorded only once. This may arise from a read error, as a much more abundant clone is one base away. The chain recombines TRBV7-9 with TRBJ2-5; weak D call: TRBD2 (5 bases). The assigned J gene may be wrong: the sequence end matches TRBJ2-1 better. CDR3 length: 14 amino acids. In germline, CDR1 is SEHNR, CDR2 FQNEAQ (reference sequence). The chain's CDR3 is CASSLVRVGETQFF. DNA for the CDR3: TGTGCCAGCAGCTTGGTTAGGGTCGGGGAGACCCAGTTCTTC.

This clonotype occurred many times. The V gene is TRBV15, the J gene TRBJ2-7, with D unclear. The CDR3 loop spans 12 amino acids. With 5 bases removed from V and 3 bases from J, the gap between germline ends came to 8 bases. The V gene's germline CDR1 is LNHNV and CDR2 YYDKDF (reference sequence). The CDR3 is CATSGRYYEQYF. For the CDR3, the DNA is TGTGCCACCAGCGGACGATACTACGAGCAGTACTTC.

In its sample, this clonotype was seen many times. The chain is built from TRBV7-8 and TRBJ2-3, with D hard to call. The V end was cut by 5 bases, the J end by 0 bases, with 3 bases between. The CDR3 is made up of 12 amino acids. CDR1 is SGHVS, CDR2 FQNEAQ, per germline. The CDR3 region is CASSGSTDTQYF. Written as DNA, the CDR3 is TGTGCCAGCAGCGGGAGCACAGATACGCAGTATTTT. Based on the CDR3 plus reference TRBV7-8 and TRBJ2-3, the full variable domain is GAGVSQSPRYKVAKRGQDVALRCDPISGHVSLFWYQQALGQGPEFLTYFQNEAQLDKSGLPSDRFFAERPEGSVSTLKIQRTQQEDSAVYLCASSGSTDTQYFGPGTRLTVL.